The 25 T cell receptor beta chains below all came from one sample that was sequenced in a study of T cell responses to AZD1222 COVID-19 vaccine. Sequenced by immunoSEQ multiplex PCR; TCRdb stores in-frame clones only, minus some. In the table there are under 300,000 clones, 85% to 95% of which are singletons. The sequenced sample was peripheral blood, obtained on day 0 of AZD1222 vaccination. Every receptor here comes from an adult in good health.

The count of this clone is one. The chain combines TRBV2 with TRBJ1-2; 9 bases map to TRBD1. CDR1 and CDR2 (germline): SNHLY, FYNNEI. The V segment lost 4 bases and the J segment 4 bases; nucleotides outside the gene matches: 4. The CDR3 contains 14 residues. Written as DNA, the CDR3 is TGTGCCAGCAGTGGGGGGACAGGGAGCTATGGCTACACCTTC. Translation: CASSGGTGSYGYTF.

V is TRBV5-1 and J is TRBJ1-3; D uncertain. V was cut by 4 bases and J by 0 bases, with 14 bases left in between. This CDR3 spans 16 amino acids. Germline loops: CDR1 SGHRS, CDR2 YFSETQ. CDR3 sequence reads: CASSEVPGSSGNTIYF. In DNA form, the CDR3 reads TGCGCCAGCAGCGAGGTTCCCGGGAGCTCTGGAAACACCATATATTTT. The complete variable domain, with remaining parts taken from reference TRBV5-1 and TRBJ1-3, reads KAGVTQTPRYLIKTRGQQVTLSCSPISGHRSVSWYQQTPGQGLQFLFEYFSETQRNKGNFPGRFSGRQFSNSRSEMNVSTLELGDSALYLCASSEVPGSSGNTIYFGEGSWLTVV.

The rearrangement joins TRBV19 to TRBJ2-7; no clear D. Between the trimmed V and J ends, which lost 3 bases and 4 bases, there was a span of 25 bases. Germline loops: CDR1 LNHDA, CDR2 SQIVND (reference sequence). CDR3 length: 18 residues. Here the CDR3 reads CASSMRFSPPTLGYEQYF. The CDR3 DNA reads TGTGCCAGTAGTATGCGTTTTTCACCCCCGACACTGGGGTACGAGCAGTACTTC. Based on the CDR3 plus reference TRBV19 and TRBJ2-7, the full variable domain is DGGITQSPKYLFRKEGQNVTLSCEQNLNHDAMYWYRQDPGQGLRLIYYSQIVNDFQKGDIAEGYSVSREKKESFPLTVTSAQKNPTAFYLCASSMRFSPPTLGYEQYFGPGTRLTVT.

CDR3 protein: CASSLALAGGEQYF. CDR3 bases: TGTGCCAGCAGCTTAGCACTAGCGGGAGGCGAGCAGTACTTC. The chain carries TRBV7-2 and TRBJ2-7; 12 nucleotides agree with TRBD2. Germline lookup yields CDR1 SGHTA and CDR2 FQGNSA. The CDR3 has 14 amino acids. V lost 0 bases and J lost 6; bases outside the gene matches: 0.

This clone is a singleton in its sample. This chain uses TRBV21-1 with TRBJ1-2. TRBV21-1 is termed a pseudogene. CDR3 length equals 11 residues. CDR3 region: CRKVGCNGYTF. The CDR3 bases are TGCCGGAAGGTCGGGTGCAATGGCTACACCTTC.

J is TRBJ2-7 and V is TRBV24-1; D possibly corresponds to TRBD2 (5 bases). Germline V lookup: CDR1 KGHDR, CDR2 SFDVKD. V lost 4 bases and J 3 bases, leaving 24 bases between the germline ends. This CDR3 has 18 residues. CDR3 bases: TGTGCCACCAGTGAACACACTAGGACGGGATTCTCTAACTACGAGCAGTACTTC. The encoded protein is CATSEHTRTGFSNYEQYF.

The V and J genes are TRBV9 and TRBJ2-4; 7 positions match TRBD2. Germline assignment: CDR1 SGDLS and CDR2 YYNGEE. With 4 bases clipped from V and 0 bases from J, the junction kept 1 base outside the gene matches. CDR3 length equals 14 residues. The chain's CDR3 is CASSPGGAKNIQYF. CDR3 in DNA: TGTGCCAGCAGCCCGGGGGGAGCCAAAAACATTCAGTACTTC.

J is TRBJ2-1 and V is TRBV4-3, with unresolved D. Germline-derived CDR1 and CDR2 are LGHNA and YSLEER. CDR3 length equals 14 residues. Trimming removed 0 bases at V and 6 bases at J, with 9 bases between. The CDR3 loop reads CASSQDWWTNEQFF. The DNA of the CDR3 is TGCGCCAGCAGCCAAGATTGGTGGACCAATGAGCAGTTCTTC.

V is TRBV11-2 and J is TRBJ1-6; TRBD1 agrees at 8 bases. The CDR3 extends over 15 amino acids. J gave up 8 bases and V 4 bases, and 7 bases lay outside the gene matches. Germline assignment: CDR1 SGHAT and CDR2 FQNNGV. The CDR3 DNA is TGTGCCAGCAGCTCCCTCAGGGGGCAGGATTCACCCCTCCACTTT. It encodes CASSSLRGQDSPLHF.

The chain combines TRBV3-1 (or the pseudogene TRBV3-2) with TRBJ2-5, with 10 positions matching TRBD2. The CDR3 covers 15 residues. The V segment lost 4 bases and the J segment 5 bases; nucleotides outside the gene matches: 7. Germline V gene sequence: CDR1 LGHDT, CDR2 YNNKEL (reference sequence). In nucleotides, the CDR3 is TGTGCCAGCAGCCGCCCAGCGGGGGGGCCGGAGACCCAGTACTTC. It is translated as CASSRPAGGPETQYF.

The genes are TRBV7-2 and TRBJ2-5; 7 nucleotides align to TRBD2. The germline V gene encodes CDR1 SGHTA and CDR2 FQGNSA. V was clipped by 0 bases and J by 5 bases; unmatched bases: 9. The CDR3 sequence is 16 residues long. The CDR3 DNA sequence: TGTGCCAGCAGCTTAGCGGGTCGGACTAGAGGGGAGACCCAGTACTTC. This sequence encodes CASSLAGRTRGETQYF.

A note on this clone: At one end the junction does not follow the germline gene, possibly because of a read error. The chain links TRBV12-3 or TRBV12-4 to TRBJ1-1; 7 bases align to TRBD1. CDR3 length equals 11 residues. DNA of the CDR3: TGTGCCAGCAGTTTCTCGACAGGGTTGGTCTTT. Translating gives CASSFSTGLVF.

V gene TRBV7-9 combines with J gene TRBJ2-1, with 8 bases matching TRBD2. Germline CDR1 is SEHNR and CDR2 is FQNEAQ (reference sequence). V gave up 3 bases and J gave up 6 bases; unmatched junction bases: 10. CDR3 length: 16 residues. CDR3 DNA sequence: TGTGCCAGCAGCTTTACCCCACTAGCGGACTTCAATGAGCAGTTCTTC. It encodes CASSFTPLADFNEQFF.

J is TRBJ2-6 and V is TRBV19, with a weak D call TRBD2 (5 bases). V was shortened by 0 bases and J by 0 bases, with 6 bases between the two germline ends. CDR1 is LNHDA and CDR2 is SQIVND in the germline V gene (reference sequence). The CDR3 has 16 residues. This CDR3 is CASSIEDFSGANVLTF. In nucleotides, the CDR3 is TGTGCCAGTAGTATAGAGGACTTCTCTGGGGCCAACGTCCTGACTTTC.

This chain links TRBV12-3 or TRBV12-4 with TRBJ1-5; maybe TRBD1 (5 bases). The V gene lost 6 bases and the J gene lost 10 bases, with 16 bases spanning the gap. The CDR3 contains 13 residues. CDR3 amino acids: CASSPGPEGPQHF. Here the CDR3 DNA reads TGTGCCAGCAGCCCAGGGCCGGAGGGACCCCAGCATTTT.

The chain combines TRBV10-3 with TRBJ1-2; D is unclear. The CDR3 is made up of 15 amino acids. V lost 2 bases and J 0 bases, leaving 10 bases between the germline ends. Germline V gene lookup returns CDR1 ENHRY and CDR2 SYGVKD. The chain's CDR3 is CAISEKGRTNYGYTF. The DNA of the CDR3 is TGTGCCATCAGTGAGAAAGGGCGAACTAACTATGGCTACACCTTC.

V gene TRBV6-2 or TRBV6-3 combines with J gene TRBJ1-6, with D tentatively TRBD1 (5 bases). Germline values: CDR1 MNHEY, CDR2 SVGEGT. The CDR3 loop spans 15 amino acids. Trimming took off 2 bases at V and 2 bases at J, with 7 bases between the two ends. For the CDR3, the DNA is TGTGCCAGCAGTTACAAGGACACCTATAATTCACCCCTCCACTTT. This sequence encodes CASSYKDTYNSPLHF.

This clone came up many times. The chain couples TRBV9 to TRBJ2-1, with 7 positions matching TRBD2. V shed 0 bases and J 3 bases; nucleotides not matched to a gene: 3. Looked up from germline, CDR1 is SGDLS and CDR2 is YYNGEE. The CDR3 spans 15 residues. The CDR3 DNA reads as TGTGCCAGCAGCGTAGCTGGGGACTACTACAATGAGCAGTTCTTC. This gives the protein CASSVAGDYYNEQFF. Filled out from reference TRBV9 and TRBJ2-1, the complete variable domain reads DSGVTQTPKHLITATGQRVTLRCSPRSGDLSVYWYQQSLDQGLQFLIQYYNGEERAKGNILERFSAQQFPDLHSELNLSSLELGDSALYFCASSVAGDYYNEQFFGPGTRLTVL.

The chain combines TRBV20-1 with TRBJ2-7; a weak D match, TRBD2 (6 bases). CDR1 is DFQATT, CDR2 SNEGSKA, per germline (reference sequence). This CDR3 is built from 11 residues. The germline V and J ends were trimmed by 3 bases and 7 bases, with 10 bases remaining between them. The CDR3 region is CSASGSEEQYF. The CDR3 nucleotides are TGCAGTGCTAGCGGGAGCGAAGAGCAGTACTTC.

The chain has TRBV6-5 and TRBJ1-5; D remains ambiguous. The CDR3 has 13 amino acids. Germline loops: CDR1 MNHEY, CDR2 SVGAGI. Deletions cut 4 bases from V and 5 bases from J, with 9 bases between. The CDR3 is CASSSPPDQPQHF. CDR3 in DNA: TGTGCCAGCAGTTCCCCCCCGGATCAGCCCCAGCATTTT.

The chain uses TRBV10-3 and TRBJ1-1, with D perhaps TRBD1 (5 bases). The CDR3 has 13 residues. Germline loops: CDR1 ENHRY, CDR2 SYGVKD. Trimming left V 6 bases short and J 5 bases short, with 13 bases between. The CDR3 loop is CAIRAQAETEAFF. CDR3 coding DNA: TGTGCCATCAGGGCACAGGCAGAGACTGAAGCTTTCTTT.

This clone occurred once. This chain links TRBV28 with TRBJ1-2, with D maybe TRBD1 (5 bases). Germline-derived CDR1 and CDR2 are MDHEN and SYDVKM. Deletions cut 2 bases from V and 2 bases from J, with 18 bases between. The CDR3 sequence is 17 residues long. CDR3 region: CASSLGGAGELNYGYTF. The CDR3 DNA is TGTGCCAGCAGTTTAGGAGGGGCTGGCGAATTAAACTATGGCTACACCTTC.

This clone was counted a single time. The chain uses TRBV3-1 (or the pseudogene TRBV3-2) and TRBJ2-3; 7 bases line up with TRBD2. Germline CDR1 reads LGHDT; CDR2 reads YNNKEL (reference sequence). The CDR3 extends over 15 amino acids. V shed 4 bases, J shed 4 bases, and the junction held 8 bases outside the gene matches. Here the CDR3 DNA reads TGTGCCAGCAGCCCTACGGGGGGTGGCGCAGATACGCAGTATTTT. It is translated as CASSPTGGGADTQYF.

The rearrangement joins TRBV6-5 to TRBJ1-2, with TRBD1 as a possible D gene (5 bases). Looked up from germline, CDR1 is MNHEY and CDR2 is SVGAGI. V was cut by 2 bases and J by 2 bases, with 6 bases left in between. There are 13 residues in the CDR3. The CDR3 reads CASSYKGNYGYTF. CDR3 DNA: TGTGCCAGCAGTTACAAGGGGAACTATGGCTACACCTTC.

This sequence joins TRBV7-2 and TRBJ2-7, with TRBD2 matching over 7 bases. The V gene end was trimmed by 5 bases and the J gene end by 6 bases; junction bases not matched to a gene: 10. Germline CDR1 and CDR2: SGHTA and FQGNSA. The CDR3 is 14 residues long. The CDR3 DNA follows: TGTGCCAGCAGCCCAGGGCGGGAGTATAGCGAGCAGTACTTC. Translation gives CASSPGREYSEQYF. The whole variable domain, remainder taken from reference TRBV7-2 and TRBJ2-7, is GAGVSQSPSNKVTEKGKDVELRCDPISGHTALYWYRQSLGQGLEFLIYFQGNSAPDKSGLPSDRFSAERTGGSVSTLTIQRTQQEDSAVYLCASSPGREYSEQYFGPGTRLTVT.